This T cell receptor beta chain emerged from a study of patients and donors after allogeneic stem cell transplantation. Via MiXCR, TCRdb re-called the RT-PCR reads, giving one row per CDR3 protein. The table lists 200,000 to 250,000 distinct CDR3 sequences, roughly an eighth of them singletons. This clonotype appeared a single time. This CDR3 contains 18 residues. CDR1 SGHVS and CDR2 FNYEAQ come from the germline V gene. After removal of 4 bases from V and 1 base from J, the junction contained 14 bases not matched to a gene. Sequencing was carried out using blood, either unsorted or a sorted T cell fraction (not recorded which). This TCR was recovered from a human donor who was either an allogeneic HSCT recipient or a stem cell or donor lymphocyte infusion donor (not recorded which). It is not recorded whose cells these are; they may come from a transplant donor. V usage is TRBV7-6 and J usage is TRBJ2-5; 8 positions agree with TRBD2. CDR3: CASSSYPGLVFSQETQYF. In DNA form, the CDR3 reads TGTGCCAGCAGCTCGTATCCGGGACTAGTTTTTAGCCAAGAGACCCAGTACTTC.